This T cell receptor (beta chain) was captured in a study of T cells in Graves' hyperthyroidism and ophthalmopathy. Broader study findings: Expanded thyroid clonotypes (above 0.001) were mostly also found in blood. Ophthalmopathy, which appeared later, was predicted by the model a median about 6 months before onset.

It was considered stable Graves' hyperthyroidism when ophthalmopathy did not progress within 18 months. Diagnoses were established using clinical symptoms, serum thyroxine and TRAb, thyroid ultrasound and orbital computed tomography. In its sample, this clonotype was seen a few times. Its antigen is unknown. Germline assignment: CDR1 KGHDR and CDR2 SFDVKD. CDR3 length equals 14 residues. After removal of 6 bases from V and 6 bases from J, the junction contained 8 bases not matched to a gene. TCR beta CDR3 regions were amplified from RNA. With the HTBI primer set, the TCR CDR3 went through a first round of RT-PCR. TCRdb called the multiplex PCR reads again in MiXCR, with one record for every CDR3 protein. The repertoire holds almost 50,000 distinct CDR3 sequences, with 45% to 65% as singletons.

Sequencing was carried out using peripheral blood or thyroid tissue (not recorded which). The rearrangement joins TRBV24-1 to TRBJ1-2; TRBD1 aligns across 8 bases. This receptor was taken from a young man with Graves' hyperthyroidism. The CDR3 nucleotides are TGTGCCACCAGTTCTGGGACAGGAGTTGATGGCTACACCTTC. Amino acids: CATSSGTGVDGYTF.